This T cell receptor beta chain was recorded in a study of Ad26.COV2.S vaccination and SARS-CoV-2 variants. The study's findings and limits: Vaccine recipients posted higher spike-specific TCR breadth than their placebo counterparts. Participants given vaccine showed non-spike TCR breadth similar to that of placebo recipients. Using TCR breadth and depth analyses may have led to underestimated total T cell responses.

Profiling relied on immunoSEQ multiplex PCR, and the TCRdb table lists in-frame clones only, not all of them. The sample has approximately 350,000 clones, about nine tenths seen once; the top ten hold approximately 3.6%. Regarding this clone: Its target is unknown.

The CDR3 length is 16 residues. In germline, CDR1 is SGHNT, CDR2 YYREEE (reference sequence). V was cut by 2 bases and J by 0 bases, with 12 bases left in between. Regarding treatment: 19 received Ad26.COV2.S at low or high dose, single or two shots; about five received placebo; per-sample allocation not given. Specimens were obtained on day 63 following the first vaccine or placebo injection. In Boston, the donor was an adult between 18-55 years of age. The J gene is TRBJ1-3, the V gene TRBV5-4; D ambiguous. The sample in question was peripheral blood, obtained in a trial of Ad26.COV2.S vaccine versus placebo. This receptor was identified in a person between 18 and 59 years old who received the Ad26.COV2.S COVID-19 vaccine or a placebo. The CDR3 DNA reads as TGTGCCAGCAGCTTATTTCGGCAGAGCTCTGGAAACACCATATATTTT. The encoded protein is CASSLFRQSSGNTIYF.